These T cell receptor beta chains were read from a single sample in a study of identical twins. TCRdb re-called the 5' RACE reads with MiXCR, one entry per CDR3 protein. The table includes 450,000 or so distinct CDR3 sequences, roughly 18% detected once. Sequenced material: naive T cells sorted from blood. The receptor set was obtained from a man over 45 in good health. The CDR3 runs from the conserved cysteine through the conserved F or W. D genes are given only for firm matches. Clone size is given for some rows only: seen once, a few or many times, or a class if the clone is expanded.

TRBV5-1,TRBD2,18,TRBJ2-7,-,TGCGCCAGCAGCTCCGGAGTGGGGGGACTAATCCCCCCTTACGAGCAGTACTTC,CASSSGVGGLIPPYEQYF
TRBV5-1,TRBD1,15,TRBJ2-3,-,TGCGCCAGCAGCTCTGGACAGGGGATCACAGATACGCAGTATTTT,CASSSGQGITDTQYF
TRBV7-2,-,14,TRBJ1-2,few,TGTGCCAGCCGGTCCTTGGGACTGAGCTATGGCTACACCTTC,CASRSLGLSYGYTF
TRBV20-1,-,16,TRBJ1-1,many,TGCAGTGCTAGAAGTCTCGGCGGACCCGGGGGCACTGAAGCTTTCTTT,CSARSLGGPGGTEAFF
TRBV5-1,TRBD1,14,TRBJ2-5,few,TGCGCCAGCAGCTCGGACAGGGGGCTTGAGACCCAGTACTTC,CASSSDRGLETQYF
TRBV6-2/TRBV6-3,-,15,TRBJ1-1,few,TGTGCCAGCAGTTACTCTGCAGGCATGAACACTGAAGCTTTCTTT,CASSYSAGMNTEAFF
TRBV5-1,-,13,TRBJ2-5,-,TGCGCCAGCAGCACCGGTAACCAAGAGACCCAGTACTTC,CASSTGNQETQYF
TRBV6-5,-,14,TRBJ2-2,many,TGTGCCAGCAGTTACCAGCGAGACACCGGGGAGCTGTTTTTT,CASSYQRDTGELFF
TRBV5-6,-,15,TRBJ2-1,-,TGTGCCAGCAGCTTGGCAGGTGGGGGAGGCGATGAGCAGTTCTTC,CASSLAGGGGDEQFF
TRBV12-3/TRBV12-4,-,13,TRBJ1-1,-,TGTGCCAGCAGTCAGAACCCGGGACTTGAAGCTTTCTTT,CASSQNPGLEAFF
TRBV6-4,TRBD1,21,TRBJ2-4,many,TGTGCCAGCAGACCGGGACAGGGAGGGACATACAACCCCCTAGCCAAAAACATTCAGTACTTC,CASRPGQGGTYNPLAKNIQYF
TRBV7-6,TRBD2,15,TRBJ2-7,-,TGTGCCAGCAGCTCTGAGCGGGAGTTATTGCACGAGCAGTACTTC,CASSSERELLHEQYF
TRBV6-5,-,15,TRBJ2-5,many,TGTGCCAGCAGTTACCAGTCTGGGGGCGGAGAGACCCAGTACTTC,CASSYQSGGGETQYF
TRBV20-1,-,13,TRBJ2-2,few,TGCAGTGCTAGGTGGGGGCGAGACGGGGAGCTGTTTTTT,CSARWGRDGELFF
TRBV15,TRBD2,16,TRBJ2-2,-,TGTGCCACCAGCAGAGATCTTGGAGCGGGAGCTGGGGAGCTGTTTTTT,CATSRDLGAGAGELFF
TRBV18,TRBD1,16,TRBJ1-6,-,TGTGCCAGCTCACCCACGACAGGGGTTGTGCAATCACCCCTCCACTTT,CASSPTTGVVQSPLHF
TRBV10-3,-,13,TRBJ1-1,-,TGTGCCATCAGGTACAGGGCAGACACTGAAGCTTTCTTT,CAIRYRADTEAFF
TRBV9,TRBD1,14,TRBJ2-7,-,TGTGCCAGCAGCCCGACAGGGCCCTCCTACGAGCAGTACTTC,CASSPTGPSYEQYF
TRBV20-1,-,15,TRBJ1-5,many,TGCAGTGCTAGACCGCGGGGGTCCTTCAATCAGCCCCAGCATTTT,CSARPRGSFNQPQHF
TRBV5-1,-,14,TRBJ2-3,-,TGCGCCAGCAGAGGACACCAACGCACAGATACGCAGTATTTT,CASRGHQRTDTQYF
TRBV7-9,-,15,TRBJ2-2,-,TGTGCCAGCAGCGTCCTACTTTTAGGCACCGGGGAGCTGTTTTTT,CASSVLLLGTGELFF
TRBV7-2,TRBD1,14,TRBJ2-5,few,TGTGCCAGCAGCCGTATCCGGGACAGGGCCACCCAGTACTTC,CASSRIRDRATQYF
TRBV11-1,TRBD1,13,TRBJ1-1,few,TGTGCCAGCAGACTAACAGGGGGAGAGATTGCTTTCTTT,CASRLTGGEIAFF
TRBV29-1,-,13,TRBJ2-6,few,TGCAGCGTTGTGGCCTCTGGGGCCAACGTCCTGACTTTC,CSVVASGANVLTF
TRBV5-1,TRBD1,15,TRBJ2-7,-,TGCGCCAGCAGCTTGGCCATAGGACAGGTCTACGAGCAGTACTTC,CASSLAIGQVYEQYF
TRBV7-9,-,13,TRBJ2-5,once,TGTGCCAGCAGCTTCGGGATAGGAGAGACCCAGTACTTC,CASSFGIGETQYF
TRBV15,-,16,TRBJ1-1,-,TGTGCCACCAGCAGAGCTGGCATAGTTGGTGGGGTTGAAGCTTTCTTT,CATSRAGIVGGVEAFF
TRBV30,-,14,TRBJ1-1,-,TGTGCCTGGAGGATCGACGGACTGAACACTGAAGCTTTCTTT,CAWRIDGLNTEAFF
TRBV11-2,TRBD2,14,TRBJ2-7,few,TGTGCCAGCAGCACGAGGACTAGCCCCTACGAGCAGTACTTC,CASSTRTSPYEQYF
TRBV7-9,TRBD1,16,TRBJ1-4,-,TGTGCCAGCAGCTCCCTCAAGGGACAGGGAGATGAAAAACTGTTTTTT,CASSSLKGQGDEKLFF
TRBV5-5,-,16,TRBJ2-7,few,TGTGCCAGCAGACGCAGGGGCGGCGATAGCTCCTACGAGCAGTACTTC,CASRRRGGDSSYEQYF
TRBV5-1,-,14,TRBJ1-1,many,TGCGCCAGCAGCTTGGACAGCACGAACACTGAAGCTTTCTTT,CASSLDSTNTEAFF
TRBV12-3/TRBV12-4,-,14,TRBJ2-7,-,TGTGCCAGCAGTTTGAGGGTGGAGCACGACGAGCAGTACTTC,CASSLRVEHDEQYF
TRBV20-1,-,16,TRBJ2-1,many,TGCAGTGCTAGAGATCCGGGGGGCCAGTCCTACAATGAGCAGTTCTTC,CSARDPGGQSYNEQFF
TRBV4-2,-,17,TRBJ1-4,-,TGTGCCAGCAGCCAAGAGAACACAGGGAAGGGAGAAGAAAAACTGTTTTTT,CASSQENTGKGEEKLFF
TRBV5-1,TRBD1,17,TRBJ2-5,-,TGCGCCAGCAGCTTACACTCCGTACAGGGGGCCCAAGAGACCCAGTACTTC,CASSLHSVQGAQETQYF
TRBV7-2,-,14,TRBJ1-1,-,TGTGCCAGCAGCTTCACCCCGGCGGTAACTGAAGCTTTCTTT,CASSFTPAVTEAFF
TRBV7-9,TRBD1,12,TRBJ2-5,many,TGTGCCAGCAGAATACAGGGGAAGACCCAGTACTTC,CASRIQGKTQYF
TRBV24-1,TRBD1,13,TRBJ2-1,few,TGTGCCACCAGTGGGGGACAGTACAATGAGCAGTTCTTC,CATSGGQYNEQFF
TRBV4-1,TRBD2,16,TRBJ2-5,many,TGCGCCAGCAGTCTGACTAGCGGGGGGGCAAGAGAGACCCAGTACTTC,CASSLTSGGARETQYF
TRBV28,TRBD1,16,TRBJ2-7,few,TGTGCCAGCAGTTCGGAAGGGACAGGGTCCTCCTACGAGCAGTACTTC,CASSSEGTGSSYEQYF
TRBV28,TRBD1,15,TRBJ1-5,few,TGTGCCAGCACCCCGGCGGCAGGGGGCCCTCAGCCCCAGCATTTT,CASTPAAGGPQPQHF